What follows is one T cell receptor beta chain and its context. The antigen is unknown. These data originate in a study of beta chain features in type 1 diabetes. After removal of 3 bases from V and 2 bases from J, the junction contained 8 bases not matched to a gene. The CDR3 sequence is 16 residues long. Germline V gives CDR1 SGHVS, CDR2 FQNEAQ. Findings and caveats of the study: A closer apparent resemblance between naive, central memory and Treg TCRB repertoires was seen in patients than in healthy donors.

The study reverse transcribed the entire isolated RNA, so it sequenced expressed TCRB transcripts. Repertoires were generated with immunoSEQ multiplex PCR, while TCRdb's copy carries only in-frame clones and drops some. The table lists some 900,000 clones, around a sixth of them singletons. The clonotype comes from a woman between 18 and 30 years old in good health. V gene TRBV7-8 combines with J gene TRBJ2-7, with TRBD2 identical over 9 bases. Material for sequencing was naive CD4+ T cells from blood. The CDR3 is CASSLRGGREAYEQYF. The CDR3 DNA reads as TGTGCCAGCAGCTTGCGGGGGGGGCGAGAGGCCTACGAGCAGTACTTC. Full variable domain (remainder filled in from reference TRBV7-8 and TRBJ2-7): GAGVSQSPRYKVAKRGQDVALRCDPISGHVSLFWYQQALGQGPEFLTYFQNEAQLDKSGLPSDRFFAERPEGSVSTLKIQRTQQEDSAVYLCASSLRGGREAYEQYFGPGTRLTVT.